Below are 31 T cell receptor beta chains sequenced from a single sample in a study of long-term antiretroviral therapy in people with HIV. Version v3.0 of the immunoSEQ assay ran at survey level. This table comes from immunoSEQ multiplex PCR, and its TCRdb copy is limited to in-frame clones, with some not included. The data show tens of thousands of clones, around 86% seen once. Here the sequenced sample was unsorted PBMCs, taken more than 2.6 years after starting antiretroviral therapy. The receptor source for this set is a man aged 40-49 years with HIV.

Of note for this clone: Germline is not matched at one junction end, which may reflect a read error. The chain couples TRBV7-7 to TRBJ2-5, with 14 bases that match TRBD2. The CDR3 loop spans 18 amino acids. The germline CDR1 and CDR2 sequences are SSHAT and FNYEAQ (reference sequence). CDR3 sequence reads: CASSSGLAGVGVEETQYF. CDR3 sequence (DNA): TGTGCTAGCAGCTCGGGACTAGCGGGAGTTGGGGTTGAGGAGACCCAGTACTTC.

CDR3 DNA: TGTGCCAGCAGCCCCTATTCTAGCTCAAGTTACAATGAGCAGTTCTTC. As protein: CASSPYSSSSYNEQFF. This chain uses TRBV11-3 with TRBJ2-1, with D maybe TRBD2 (5 bases). V lost 5 bases and J 4 bases, leaving 18 bases between the germline ends. Germline V CDR1 and CDR2: SGHNT, YENEEA. The CDR3 is 16 amino acids.

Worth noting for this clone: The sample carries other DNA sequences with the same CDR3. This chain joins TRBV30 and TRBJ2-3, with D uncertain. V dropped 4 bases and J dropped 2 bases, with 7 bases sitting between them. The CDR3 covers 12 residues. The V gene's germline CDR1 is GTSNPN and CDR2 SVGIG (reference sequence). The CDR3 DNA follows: TGTGCCTGGAAGTCGGCCACAGATACGCAGTATTTT. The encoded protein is CAWKSATDTQYF. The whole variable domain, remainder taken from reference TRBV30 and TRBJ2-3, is SQTIHQWPATLVQPVGSPLSLECTVEGTSNPNLYWYRQAAGRGLQLLFYSVGIGQISSEVPQNLSASRPQDRQFILSSKKLLLSDSGFYLCAWKSATDTQYFGPGTRLTVL.

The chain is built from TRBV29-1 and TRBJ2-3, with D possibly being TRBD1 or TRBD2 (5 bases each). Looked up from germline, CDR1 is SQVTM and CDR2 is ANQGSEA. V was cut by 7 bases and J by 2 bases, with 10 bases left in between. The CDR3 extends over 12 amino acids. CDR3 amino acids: CSGDGDTDTQYF. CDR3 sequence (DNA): TGCAGCGGGGACGGTGACACAGATACGCAGTATTTT.

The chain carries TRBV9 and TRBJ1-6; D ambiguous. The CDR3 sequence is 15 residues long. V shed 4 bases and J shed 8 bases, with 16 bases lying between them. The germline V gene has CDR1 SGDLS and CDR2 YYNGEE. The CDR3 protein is CASSPSEVSDSPLHF. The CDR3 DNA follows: TGTGCCAGCAGCCCAAGCGAGGTTTCTGATTCACCCCTCCACTTT. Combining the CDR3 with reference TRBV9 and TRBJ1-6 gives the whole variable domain DSGVTQTPKHLITATGQRVTLRCSPRSGDLSVYWYQQSLDQGLQFLIQYYNGEERAKGNILERFSAQQFPDLHSELNLSSLELGDSALYFCASSPSEVSDSPLHFGNGTRLTVT.

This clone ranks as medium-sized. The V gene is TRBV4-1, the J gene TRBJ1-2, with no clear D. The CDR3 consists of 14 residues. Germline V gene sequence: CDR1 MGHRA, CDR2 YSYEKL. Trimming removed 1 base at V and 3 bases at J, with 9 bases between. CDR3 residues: CASSQGRAYYGYTF. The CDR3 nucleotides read TGCGCCAGCAGCCAAGGAAGAGCCTACTATGGCTACACCTTC.

The CDR3 DNA follows: TGTGCCAGCAGCCCGGAAACTCTAGCGGGGGCCGTCACAGATACGCAGTATTTT. Translation: CASSPETLAGAVTDTQYF. The rearrangement joins TRBV5-6 to TRBJ2-3; TRBD2 aligns across 10 bases. Looked up from germline, CDR1 is SGHDT and CDR2 is YYEEEE. The CDR3 is 18 residues long. Trimming cost V 4 bases and J 2 bases; bases outside gene matches: 13. The full variable domain, completed using reference TRBV5-6 and TRBJ2-3, is DAGVTQSPTHLIKTRGQQVTLRCSPKSGHDTVSWYQQALGQGPQFIFQYYEEEERQRGNFPDRFSGHQFPNYSSELNVNALLLGDSALYLCASSPETLAGAVTDTQYFGPGTRLTVL.

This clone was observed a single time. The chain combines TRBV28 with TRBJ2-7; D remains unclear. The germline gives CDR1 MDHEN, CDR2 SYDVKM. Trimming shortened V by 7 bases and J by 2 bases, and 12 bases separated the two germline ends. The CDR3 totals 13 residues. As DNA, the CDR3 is TGTGCCAGCAATTCGGGTGCCCCCTACGAGCAGTACTTC. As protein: CASNSGAPYEQYF.

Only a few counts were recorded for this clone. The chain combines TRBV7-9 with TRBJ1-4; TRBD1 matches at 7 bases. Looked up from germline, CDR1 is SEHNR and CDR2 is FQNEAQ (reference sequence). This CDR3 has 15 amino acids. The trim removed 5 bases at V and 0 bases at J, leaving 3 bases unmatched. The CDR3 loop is CASSGTETTNEKLFF. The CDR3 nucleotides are TGTGCCAGCAGCGGGACAGAGACAACTAATGAAAAACTGTTTTTT.

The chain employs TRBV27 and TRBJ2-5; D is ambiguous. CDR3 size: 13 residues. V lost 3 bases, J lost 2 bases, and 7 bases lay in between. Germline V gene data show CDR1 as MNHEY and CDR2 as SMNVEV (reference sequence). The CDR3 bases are TGTGCCAGCAGTTTCCCCTCTCAAGAGACCCAGTACTTC. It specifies CASSFPSQETQYF.

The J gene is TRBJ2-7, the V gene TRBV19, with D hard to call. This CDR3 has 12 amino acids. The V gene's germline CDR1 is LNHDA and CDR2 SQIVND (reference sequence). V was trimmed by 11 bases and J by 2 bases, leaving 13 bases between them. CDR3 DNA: TGTGCCTCCGCCCAAACAGCCTACGAGCAGTACTTC. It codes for CASAQTAYEQYF.

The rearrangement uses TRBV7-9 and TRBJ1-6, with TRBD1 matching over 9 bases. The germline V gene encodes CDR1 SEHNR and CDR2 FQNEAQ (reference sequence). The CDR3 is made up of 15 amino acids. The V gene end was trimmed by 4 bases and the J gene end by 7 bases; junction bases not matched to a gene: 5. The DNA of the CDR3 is TGTGCCAGCAGCTCCCGGGACAGGGACAATTCACCCCTCCACTTT. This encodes CASSSRDRDNSPLHF.

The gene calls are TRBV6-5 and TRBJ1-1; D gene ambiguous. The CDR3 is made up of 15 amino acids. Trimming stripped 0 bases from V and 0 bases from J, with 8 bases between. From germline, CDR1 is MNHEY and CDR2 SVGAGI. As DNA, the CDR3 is TGTGCCAGCAGTTACTCGGCGGACCTGAACACTGAAGCTTTCTTT. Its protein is CASSYSADLNTEAFF.

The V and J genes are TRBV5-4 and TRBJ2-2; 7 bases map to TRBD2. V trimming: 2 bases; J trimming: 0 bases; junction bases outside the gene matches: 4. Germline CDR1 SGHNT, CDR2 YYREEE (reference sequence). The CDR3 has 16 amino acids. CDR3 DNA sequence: TGTGCCAGCAGCTTCGATCTAGCGGCGAACACCGGGGAGCTGTTTTTT. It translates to CASSFDLAANTGELFF.

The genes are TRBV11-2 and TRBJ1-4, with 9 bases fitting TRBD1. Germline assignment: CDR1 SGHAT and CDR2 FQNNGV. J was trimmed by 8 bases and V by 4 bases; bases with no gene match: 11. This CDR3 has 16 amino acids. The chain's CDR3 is CASSSPGTGTVEKLFF. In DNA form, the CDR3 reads TGTGCCAGCAGCTCCCCCGGGACAGGGACGGTCGAAAAACTGTTTTTT.

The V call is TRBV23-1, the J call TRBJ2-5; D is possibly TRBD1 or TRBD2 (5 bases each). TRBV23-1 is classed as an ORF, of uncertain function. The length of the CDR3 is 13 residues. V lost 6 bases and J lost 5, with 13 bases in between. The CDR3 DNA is TGCGCCAGCAGCCATGACGGGGACGAGACCCAGTACTTC. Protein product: CASSHDGDETQYF.

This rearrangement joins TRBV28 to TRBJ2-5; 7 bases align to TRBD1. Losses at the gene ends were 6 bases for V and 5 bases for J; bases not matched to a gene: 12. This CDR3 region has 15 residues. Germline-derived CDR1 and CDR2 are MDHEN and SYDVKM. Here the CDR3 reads CASSSLRGGGETQYF. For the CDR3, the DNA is TGTGCCAGCAGCTCCCTTCGAGGGGGCGGGGAGACCCAGTACTTC.

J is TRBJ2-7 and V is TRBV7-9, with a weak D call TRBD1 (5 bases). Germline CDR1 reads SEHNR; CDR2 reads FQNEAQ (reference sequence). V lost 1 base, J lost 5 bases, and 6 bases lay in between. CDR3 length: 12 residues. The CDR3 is CASSLGQNEQYF. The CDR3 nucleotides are TGTGCCAGCAGCTTAGGACAGAACGAGCAGTACTTC.

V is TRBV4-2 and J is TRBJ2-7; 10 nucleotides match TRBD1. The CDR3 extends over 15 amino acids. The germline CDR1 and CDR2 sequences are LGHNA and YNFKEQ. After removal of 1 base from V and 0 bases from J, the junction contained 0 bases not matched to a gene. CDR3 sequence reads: CASSQGTGGSYEQYF. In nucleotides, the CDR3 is TGTGCCAGCAGCCAAGGGACAGGGGGCTCCTACGAGCAGTACTTC.

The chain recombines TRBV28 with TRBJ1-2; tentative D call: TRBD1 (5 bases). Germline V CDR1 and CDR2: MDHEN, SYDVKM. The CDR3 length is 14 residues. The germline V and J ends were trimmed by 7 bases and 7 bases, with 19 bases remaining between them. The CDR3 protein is CASNLKGTGGGYTF. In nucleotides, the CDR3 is TGTGCCAGCAATCTCAAGGGCACAGGAGGTGGCTACACCTTC.

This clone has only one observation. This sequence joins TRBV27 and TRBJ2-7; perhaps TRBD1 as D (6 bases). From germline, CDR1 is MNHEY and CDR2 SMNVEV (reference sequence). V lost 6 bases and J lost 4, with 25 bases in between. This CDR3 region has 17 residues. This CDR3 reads CASRTATLSRGSYEQYF. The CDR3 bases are TGTGCCAGCAGGACGGCGACCCTAAGCAGGGGCTCATACGAGCAGTACTTC.

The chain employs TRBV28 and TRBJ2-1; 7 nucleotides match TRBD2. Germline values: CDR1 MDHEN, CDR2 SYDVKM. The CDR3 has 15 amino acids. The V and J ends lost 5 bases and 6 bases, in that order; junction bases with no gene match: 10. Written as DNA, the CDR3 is TGTGCCAGCAGTCCCGCGGAGCGGGGTCGCAATGAGCAGTTCTTC. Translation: CASSPAERGRNEQFF. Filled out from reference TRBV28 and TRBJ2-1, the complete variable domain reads DVKVTQSSRYLVKRTGEKVFLECVQDMDHENMFWYRQDPGLGLRLIYFSYDVKMKEKGDIPEGYSVSREKKERFSLILESASTNQTSMYLCASSPAERGRNEQFFGPGTRLTVL.

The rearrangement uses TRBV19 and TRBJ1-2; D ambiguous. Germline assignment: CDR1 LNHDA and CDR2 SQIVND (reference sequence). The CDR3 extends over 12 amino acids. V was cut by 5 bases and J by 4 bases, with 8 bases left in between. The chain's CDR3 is CASSFTGYGYTF. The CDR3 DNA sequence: TGTGCCAGTAGTTTTACGGGCTATGGCTACACCTTC. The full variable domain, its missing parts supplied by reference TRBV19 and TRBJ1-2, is DGGITQSPKYLFRKEGQNVTLSCEQNLNHDAMYWYRQDPGQGLRLIYYSQIVNDFQKGDIAEGYSVSREKKESFPLTVTSAQKNPTAFYLCASSFTGYGYTFGSGTRLTVV.

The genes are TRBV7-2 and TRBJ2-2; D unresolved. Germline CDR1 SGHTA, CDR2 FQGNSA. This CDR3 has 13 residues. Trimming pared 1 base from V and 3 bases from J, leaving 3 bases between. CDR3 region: CASSLGYTGELFF. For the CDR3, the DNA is TGTGCCAGCAGCTTAGGATACACCGGGGAGCTGTTTTTT.

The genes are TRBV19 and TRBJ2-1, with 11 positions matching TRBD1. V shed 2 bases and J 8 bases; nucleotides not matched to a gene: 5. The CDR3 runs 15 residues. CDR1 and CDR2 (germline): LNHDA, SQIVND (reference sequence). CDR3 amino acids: CASSIPGQGVDEQFF. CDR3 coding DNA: TGTGCCAGTAGTATACCGGGACAGGGGGTAGATGAGCAGTTCTTC. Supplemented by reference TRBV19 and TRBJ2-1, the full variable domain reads DGGITQSPKYLFRKEGQNVTLSCEQNLNHDAMYWYRQDPGQGLRLIYYSQIVNDFQKGDIAEGYSVSREKKESFPLTVTSAQKNPTAFYLCASSIPGQGVDEQFFGPGTRLTVL.

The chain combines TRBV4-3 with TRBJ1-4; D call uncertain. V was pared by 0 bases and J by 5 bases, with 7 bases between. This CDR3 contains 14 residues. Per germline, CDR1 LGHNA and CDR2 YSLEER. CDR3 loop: CASSQDSLNEKLFF. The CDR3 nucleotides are TGCGCCAGCAGCCAAGACAGCCTAAATGAAAAACTGTTTTTT.

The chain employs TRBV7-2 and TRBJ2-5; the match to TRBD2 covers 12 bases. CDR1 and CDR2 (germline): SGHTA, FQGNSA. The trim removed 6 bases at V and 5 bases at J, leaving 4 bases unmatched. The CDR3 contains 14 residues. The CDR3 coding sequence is TGTGCCAGCAGACTAGCGGGGGGCCGGGAGACCCAGTACTTC. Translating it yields CASRLAGGRETQYF.

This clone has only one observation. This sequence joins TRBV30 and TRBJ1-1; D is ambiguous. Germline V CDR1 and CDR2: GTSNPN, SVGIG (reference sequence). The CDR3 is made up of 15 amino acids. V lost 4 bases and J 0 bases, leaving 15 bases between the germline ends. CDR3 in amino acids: CAWNRAGLVNTEAFF. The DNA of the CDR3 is TGTGCCTGGAATAGGGCCGGACTCGTGAACACTGAAGCTTTCTTT.

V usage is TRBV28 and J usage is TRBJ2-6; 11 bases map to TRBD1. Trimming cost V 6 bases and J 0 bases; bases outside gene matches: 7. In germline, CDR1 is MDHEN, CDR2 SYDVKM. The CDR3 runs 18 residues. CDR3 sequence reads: CASRYWDRGDSGANVLTF. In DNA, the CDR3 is TGTGCCAGCAGATATTGGGACAGGGGGGACTCTGGGGCCAACGTCCTGACTTTC.

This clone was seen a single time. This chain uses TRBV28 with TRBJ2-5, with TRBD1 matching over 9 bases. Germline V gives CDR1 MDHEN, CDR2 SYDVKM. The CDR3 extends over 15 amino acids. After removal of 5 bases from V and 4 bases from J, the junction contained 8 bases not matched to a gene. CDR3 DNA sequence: TGTGCCAGCAGTCCTACAGGGGGCGCGGGAGAGACCCAGTACTTC. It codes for CASSPTGGAGETQYF. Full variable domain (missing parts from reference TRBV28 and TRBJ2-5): DVKVTQSSRYLVKRTGEKVFLECVQDMDHENMFWYRQDPGLGLRLIYFSYDVKMKEKGDIPEGYSVSREKKERFSLILESASTNQTSMYLCASSPTGGAGETQYFGPGTRLLVL.

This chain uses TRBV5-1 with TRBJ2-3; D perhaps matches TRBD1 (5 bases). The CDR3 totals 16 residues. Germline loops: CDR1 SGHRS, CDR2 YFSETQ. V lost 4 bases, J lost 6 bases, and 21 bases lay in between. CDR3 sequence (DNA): TGCGCCAGCAGCCCAAGGTTGTGGGGCGCGGCGGATACGCAGTATTTT. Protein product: CASSPRLWGAADTQYF.